This entry lists 10 T cell receptor beta chains sequenced from one sample in a study of cytomegalovirus exposure and HLA in healthy donors. The PCR ran on 60 Vbeta and 13 Jbeta primers. The protocol was immunoSEQ multiplex PCR, while the TCRdb copy is restricted to in-frame clones and leaves out a portion. This sample has roughly 80,000 clones; about 69% occur once, and the top ten carry about 15%. Sequencing input: PBMCs. Source of these receptors: a woman aged 40 to 50 in good health and CMV-seropositive.

This chain uses TRBV5-6 with TRBJ2-1; 14 bases align to TRBD2. Germline V gives CDR1 SGHDT, CDR2 YYEEEE. J was trimmed by 4 bases and V by 7 bases; bases with no gene match: 10. The CDR3 contains 17 residues. In nucleotides, the CDR3 is TGTGCCAGCGGGACTAGCGGGAGAGGAGGGGGTTACAATGAGCAGTTCTTC. Its translation: CASGTSGRGGGYNEQFF.

This clone was detected only a few times. CDR3 nucleotide sequence: TGTGCCACCAGCAGAGCGCTAGCGGGGGGGCAAGATACGCAGTATTTT. The encoded protein is CATSRALAGGQDTQYF. The chain combines TRBV15 with TRBJ2-3; 12 bases line up with TRBD2. The CDR3 consists of 16 residues. V lost 1 base to trimming and J lost 5 bases; unmatched junction nucleotides: 4. Germline CDR1 and CDR2: LNHNV and YYDKDF (reference sequence).

Worth noting for this clone: The sample holds other DNA sequences that translate to the same CDR3. The chain links TRBV30 to TRBJ1-1, with 8 bases aligning to TRBD1. The junction had 6 bases not matched to a gene; V was cut back by 4 bases and J by 2 bases. Germline V gene lookup returns CDR1 GTSNPN and CDR2 SVGIG (reference sequence). The CDR3 contains 14 residues. The CDR3 is CAWTRTGRNTEAFF. The CDR3, as DNA: TGTGCCTGGACACGGACAGGGAGAAACACTGAAGCTTTCTTT.

The chain recombines TRBV5-4 with TRBJ2-3; perhaps TRBD2 as D (6 bases). Trimming took 2 bases from V and 4 from J, leaving 14 bases between them. CDR3 length: 15 amino acids. Germline V gene lookup returns CDR1 SGHNT and CDR2 YYREEE (reference sequence). As DNA, the CDR3 is TGTGCCAGCAGCTTATTCGGGAGTAGTTCAGATACGCAGTATTTT. Translation: CASSLFGSSSDTQYF.

The chain couples TRBV6-1 to TRBJ2-7; a possible D gene is TRBD1 (5 bases). The CDR3 has 12 amino acids. Germline CDR1 and CDR2: MNHNS and SASEGT. V was cut by 7 bases and J by 2 bases, with 9 bases left in between. For the CDR3, the DNA is TGTGCCAGCACCCCGACAGCCTACGAGCAGTACTTC. Its protein is CASTPTAYEQYF.

The V and J genes are TRBV7-3 and TRBJ1-1; maybe TRBD1 (6 bases). CDR3 length: 14 amino acids. Per germline, CDR1 SGHTA and CDR2 FQGTGA. V dropped 5 bases and J dropped 10 bases, with 20 bases sitting between them. This CDR3 is CASSASSSGESAFF. For the CDR3, the DNA is TGTGCCAGCAGCGCGAGCTCCTCAGGGGAATCAGCTTTCTTT.

This clone was detected only once. The rearrangement uses TRBV18 and TRBJ2-7; no firm D call. There are 12 residues in the CDR3. Germline lookup yields CDR1 KGHSH and CDR2 LQKENI. Trimming took off 4 bases at V and 5 bases at J, with 9 bases between the two ends. The CDR3 protein is CASSLRLNEQYF. The CDR3 region has the DNA TGTGCCAGCTCACTGAGACTGAACGAGCAGTACTTC.

This chain connects TRBV9 to TRBJ2-3, with 8 bases aligning to TRBD2. J was trimmed by 6 bases and V by 2 bases; bases with no gene match: 5. The CDR3 spans 14 residues. Germline V gives CDR1 SGDLS, CDR2 YYNGEE. CDR3 protein: CASSVPPGGDTQYF. For the CDR3, the DNA is TGTGCCAGCAGCGTTCCACCGGGGGGGGATACGCAGTATTTT.

In this sample, this clone turned up a few times. The chain employs TRBV11-2 and TRBJ2-7; D is unresolved. Germline lookup yields CDR1 SGHAT and CDR2 FQNNGV. V lost 0 bases and J lost 0, with 9 bases in between. There are 15 residues in the CDR3. This CDR3 is CASSLEIPSSYEQYF. The CDR3 nucleotides read TGTGCCAGCAGCTTAGAGATACCGAGCTCCTACGAGCAGTACTTC. Filled out from reference TRBV11-2 and TRBJ2-7, the complete variable domain reads EAGVAQSPRYKIIEKRQSVAFWCNPISGHATLYWYQQILGQGPKLLIQFQNNGVVDDSQLPKDRFSAERLKGVDSTLKIQPAKLEDSAVYLCASSLEIPSSYEQYFGPGTRLTVT.

This clone was seen only a few times. V usage is TRBV5-6 and J usage is TRBJ1-1, with 9 nucleotides matching TRBD1. Germline V gene data show CDR1 as SGHDT and CDR2 as YYEEEE. The CDR3 spans 13 residues. The V segment lost 8 bases and the J segment 1 base; nucleotides outside the gene matches: 3. This CDR3 is CASDRGENTEAFF. Written as DNA, the CDR3 is TGTGCCAGTGACAGGGGGGAGAACACTGAAGCTTTCTTT.